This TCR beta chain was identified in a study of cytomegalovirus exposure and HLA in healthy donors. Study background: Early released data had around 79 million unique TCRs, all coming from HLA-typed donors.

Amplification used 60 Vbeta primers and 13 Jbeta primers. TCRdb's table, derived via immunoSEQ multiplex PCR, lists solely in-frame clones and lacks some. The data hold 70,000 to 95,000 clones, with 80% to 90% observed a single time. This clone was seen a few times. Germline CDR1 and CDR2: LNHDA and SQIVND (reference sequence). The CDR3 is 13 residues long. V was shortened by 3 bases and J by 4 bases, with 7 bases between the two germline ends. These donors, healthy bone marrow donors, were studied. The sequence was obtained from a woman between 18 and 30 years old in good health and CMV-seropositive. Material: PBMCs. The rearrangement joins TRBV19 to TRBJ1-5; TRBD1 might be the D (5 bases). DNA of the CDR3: TGTGCCAGTAGTATCGGGGGGAATCAGCCCCAGCATTTT. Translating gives CASSIGGNQPQHF.